This TCR beta chain was sequenced in a study of OX40 agonist ivuxolimab in advanced cancers. Study information: Six ivuxolimab dose levels, 0.01 to 10 mg/kg, were given intravenously every 2 weeks. Mean age around 60 years, range roughly 20 to 85; about 85% male. Overall study findings and caveats: Certain nonresponders likewise exhibited a low normalized T-cell clonal expansion.

Assay used: immunoSEQ multiplex PCR; TCRdb lists only in-frame clones, some missing. The sample includes 9,800 or so clones, about 90% seen only once; the top ten take around 13%. Germline CDR1 is SGHTA and CDR2 is FQGTGA. Trimming stripped 4 bases from V and 4 bases from J, with 10 bases between. This CDR3 region has 13 residues. With respect to this clone: Its antigen is as yet unknown.

The sampling schedule covered blood at baseline, cycle 4 day 1, and cycle 7 day 1. This receptor was identified in an adult with an advanced solid tumor such as melanoma, head and neck, liver or kidney cancer. Specimen: CD4+ or CD8+ T cells sorted from blood, collected in a trial of the OX40 agonist ivuxolimab. This chain links TRBV7-3 with TRBJ1-1, with D uncertain. The CDR3 DNA sequence: TGTGCCAGCAGCTCTCTTGTCCGCACTGAAGCTTTCTTT. Its protein product is CASSSLVRTEAFF.